These 13 T cell receptor beta chains came from one sample sequenced in a study of blood T cell repertoires in COVID-19. Sequencing used immunoSEQ multiplex PCR; TCRdb keeps in-frame clones, though not all of them. The sample shows 270,000 or so clones, around 89% of them seen only once. The sample comprised peripheral blood. The receptors were sampled from a woman aged 55-70 years with COVID-19, enrolled during active disease.

The chain links TRBV18 to TRBJ1-6, with 7 bases lining up with TRBD1. In germline, CDR1 is KGHSH, CDR2 LQKENI. J was trimmed by 10 bases and V by 1 base; bases with no gene match: 7. This CDR3 comprises 15 residues. The CDR3 bases are TGTGCCAGCTCACCACTCCGGGACAGAGAGTCACCCCTCCACTTT. Its translation is CASSPLRDRESPLHF.

The chain is built from TRBV4-2 and TRBJ2-1, with 11 bases aligning to TRBD2. V gave up 1 base and J gave up 6 bases; unmatched junction bases: 14. The CDR3 length is 19 residues. Germline CDR1 LGHNA, CDR2 YNFKEQ. CDR3 residues: CASSQVAGVGSGGANEQFF. In DNA form, the CDR3 reads TGTGCCAGCAGCCAAGTAGCGGGCGTAGGTAGCGGGGGGGCCAATGAGCAGTTCTTC.

This chain connects TRBV12-5 to TRBJ2-5; a weak D match, TRBD2 (6 bases). The germline V gene has CDR1 LGHNT and CDR2 FRNRAP. The V end was cut by 3 bases, the J end by 7 bases, with 9 bases between. The CDR3 has 12 amino acids. The CDR3, as DNA: TGTGCTAGTGGTTTAATGGAGGGGACCCAGTACTTC. Its translation is CASGLMEGTQYF.

Remarks on this clone: The same CDR3 also results from other DNA sequences found in this sample. The CDR3 loop reads CASSSPGYYGYTF. The CDR3 bases are TGTGCCAGCAGTTCTCCAGGGTACTATGGCTACACCTTC. The chain carries TRBV6-5 and TRBJ1-2; D perhaps matches TRBD1 (5 bases). Germline lookup yields CDR1 MNHEY and CDR2 SVGAGI. The CDR3 totals 13 residues. Trimming took 4 bases from V and 3 from J, leaving 9 bases between them.

The chain uses TRBV3-1 (or the pseudogene TRBV3-2) and TRBJ2-7; D perhaps matches TRBD2 (6 bases). V lost 1 base to trimming and J lost 9 bases, with 13 bases between them. The CDR3 has 13 residues. The germline gives CDR1 LGHDT, CDR2 YNNKEL (reference sequence). The CDR3 sequence is CASSQVPGVGQYF. CDR3 in DNA: TGTGCCAGCAGCCAAGTCCCGGGGGTGGGGCAGTACTTC.

CDR3 sequence: CASSQDQEQPQHF. The CDR3 DNA is TGTGCCAGCAGCCAAGACCAGGAACAGCCCCAGCATTTT. The chain has TRBV3-1 (or the pseudogene TRBV3-2) and TRBJ1-5; no firm D call. V was shortened by 0 bases and J by 7 bases, with 7 bases between the two germline ends. The germline V gene encodes CDR1 LGHDT and CDR2 YNNKEL (reference sequence). CDR3 length: 13 amino acids.

The V and J genes are TRBV7-2 and TRBJ2-3; D unclear. The CDR3 length is 15 residues. V dropped 5 bases and J dropped 3 bases, with 15 bases sitting between them. CDR1 and CDR2 (germline): SGHTA, FQGNSA. CDR3 sequence: CASSIVVGGTDTQYF. For the CDR3, the DNA is TGTGCCAGCAGCATTGTGGTCGGTGGTACAGATACGCAGTATTTT.

This clone was recorded only once. The J gene is TRBJ2-1, the V gene TRBV5-1; D perhaps matches TRBD1 (5 bases). The CDR3 spans 15 residues. Germline CDR1 reads SGHRS; CDR2 reads YFSETQ. Trimming took off 4 bases at V and 0 bases at J, with 11 bases between the two ends. This CDR3 is CASSQGADSYNEQFF. The CDR3 nucleotides read TGCGCCAGCAGCCAAGGGGCAGACTCCTACAATGAGCAGTTCTTC.

The chain employs TRBV29-1 and TRBJ1-1; 8 bases agree with TRBD1. Germline-derived CDR1 and CDR2 are SQVTM and ANQGSEA. V lost 4 bases, J lost 1 base, and 2 bases stayed unmatched. The CDR3 spans 13 residues. CDR3 DNA sequence: TGCAGCGTTGGAGACAGGGGGAACACTGAAGCTTTCTTT. Protein sequence: CSVGDRGNTEAFF. Together with reference TRBV29-1 and TRBJ1-1, the CDR3 gives the full variable domain: SAVISQKPSRDICQRGTSLTIQCQVDSQVTMMFWYRQQPGQSLTLIATANQGSEATYESGFVIDKFPISRPNLTFSTLTVSNMSPEDSSIYLCSVGDRGNTEAFFGQGTRLTVV.

V is TRBV28 and J is TRBJ1-4, with D maybe TRBD1 (5 bases). V lost 3 bases, J lost 8 bases, and 16 bases lay in between. Germline V gene data show CDR1 as MDHEN and CDR2 as SYDVKM. CDR3 length equals 15 residues. This CDR3 is CASSFVGRGGEKLFF. The DNA for the CDR3 is TGTGCCAGCAGTTTTGTAGGGAGGGGCGGAGAAAAACTGTTTTTT.

The V and J genes are TRBV16 and TRBJ1-5; D is perhaps TRBD1 (5 bases). The CDR3 extends over 13 amino acids. Per the germline V gene, CDR1 is KGHSY and CDR2 is FQNENV. Trimming shortened V by 0 bases and J by 6 bases, and 6 bases separated the two germline ends. CDR3 sequence reads: CASSQSGVQPQHF. As DNA, the CDR3 is TGTGCCAGCAGCCAATCAGGGGTTCAGCCCCAGCATTTT.

J is TRBJ1-2 and V is TRBV19; D remains unclear. V was shortened by 4 bases and J by 2 bases, with 11 bases between the two germline ends. The germline CDR1 and CDR2 sequences are LNHDA and SQIVND (reference sequence). This CDR3 region has 14 residues. The CDR3 DNA reads as TGTGCCAGTAGTACAAGGGAGTTCAACTATGGCTACACCTTC. Translation: CASSTREFNYGYTF.

This clone has a single count. The chain couples TRBV7-9 to TRBJ1-2; a possible D gene is TRBD1 (5 bases). This CDR3 has 14 residues. V lost 3 bases and J lost 7, with 15 bases in between. CDR1 is SEHNR, CDR2 FQNEAQ, per germline (reference sequence). In DNA, the CDR3 is TGTGCCAGCAGCTTGGTTGGAGGGGCTGGTGGCTACACCTTC. It is translated as CASSLVGGAGGYTF.